This T cell receptor (beta chain) derives from a study of TIL therapy for anti-PD-1-resistant metastatic lung cancer. Study in general: Tumor harvest preceded PD-1/PD-L1 blockade, followed by nivolumab treatment. Patients had a median age of approximately 56 years (range about 35-85).

This CDR3 has 15 residues. V shed 5 bases, J shed 0 bases, and the junction held 1 base outside the gene matches. CDR1 MNHEY and CDR2 SMNVEV come from the germline V gene (reference sequence). This was the immunoSEQ v3 assay. Profiling relied on immunoSEQ multiplex PCR, and the TCRdb table lists in-frame clones only, not all of them. The data show about 32,000 clones, 74% seen once. Whole-study results and caveats: TIL clonotype persistence in blood showed no apparent association with response.

With respect to this clone: As yet, its antigen is unknown.

Regarding time point: pre-treatment sample, taken before nivolumab and TIL therapy. The TCR comes from a woman aged 30 to 85 with non-small cell lung cancer. V and J are TRBV27 and TRBJ2-3; 11 bases agree with TRBD2. The specimen was blood, collected at baseline. The CDR3 coding sequence is TGTGCCAGCAGTAGACTAGCGGGAAGCACAGATACGCAGTATTTT. Its protein product is CASSRLAGSTDTQYF.